A single sample is the source of the 29 T cell receptor beta chains below, sequenced in a study of T cell changes during pregnancy in multiple sclerosis. Here immunoSEQ multiplex PCR was the method, and the copy in TCRdb shows in-frame clones only, minus some. Among 55,000 to 70,000 clones listed, roughly nine tenths were seen once. Sample: peripheral blood, taken in the first trimester of pregnancy. Source of these receptors: a female donor in good health, enrolled as a control in a pregnancy study.

V usage is TRBV5-1 and J usage is TRBJ1-2; 9 nucleotides line up with TRBD1. The trim removed 4 bases at V and 4 bases at J, leaving 2 bases unmatched. The CDR3 length is 13 residues. Germline V CDR1 and CDR2: SGHRS, YFSETQ. This CDR3 is CASSKGQGYGYTF. CDR3 sequence (DNA): TGCGCCAGCAGCAAGGGACAGGGCTATGGCTACACCTTC.

This clone was counted only a few times. J is TRBJ1-6 and V is TRBV19; 9 bases fit TRBD1. Germline V lookup: CDR1 LNHDA, CDR2 SQIVND (reference sequence). V shed 6 bases and J 10 bases; nucleotides not matched to a gene: 7. There are 14 residues in the CDR3. The CDR3: CASSNNGQGSPLHF. CDR3 nucleotides: TGTGCCAGTAGCAACAACGGACAGGGGTCACCCCTCCACTTT.

This chain connects TRBV18 to TRBJ2-5; 10 nucleotides agree with TRBD1. V lost 3 bases, J lost 3 bases, and 7 bases stayed unmatched. The CDR3 extends over 16 amino acids. Germline V gene data show CDR1 as KGHSH and CDR2 as LQKENI. CDR3 sequence: CASSPSPGQGKETQYF. CDR3 coding DNA: TGTGCCAGCTCACCTTCCCCGGGACAGGGGAAAGAGACCCAGTACTTC.

The V gene is TRBV5-1, the J gene TRBJ2-7; 9 positions agree with TRBD2. V lost 0 bases and J lost 6; bases outside the gene matches: 10. Germline-derived CDR1 and CDR2 are SGHRS and YFSETQ. CDR3 size: 16 residues. CDR3 bases: TGCGCCAGCAGCTTGGTGTCAATGGTAGCGGGAGCCGAGCAGTACTTC. It is translated as CASSLVSMVAGAEQYF.

This sequence joins TRBV11-3 and TRBJ2-3, with 9 bases aligning to TRBD2. CDR1 and CDR2 from the germline V gene are SGHNT and YENEEA. V was clipped by 3 bases and J by 1 base; unmatched bases: 5. The CDR3 extends over 16 amino acids. The CDR3 spells CASSFGVAGGTDTQYF. As DNA, the CDR3 is TGTGCCAGCAGCTTCGGGGTAGCGGGGGGCACAGATACGCAGTATTTT.

This chain connects TRBV2 to TRBJ2-1; 10 bases match TRBD2. The germline V gene has CDR1 SNHLY and CDR2 FYNNEI. This CDR3 region has 18 residues. Trimming removed 6 bases from V and 0 bases from J; junction bases left unmatched: 11. The CDR3 coding sequence is TGTGCCAGCAGGGGACTAGCGCCCGACTCCGCCTCCTACAATGAGCAGTTCTTC. Translated: CASRGLAPDSASYNEQFF.

This clone was detected once. The V and J genes are TRBV7-9 and TRBJ2-1; 9 bases align to TRBD2. The V gene's germline CDR1 is SEHNR and CDR2 FQNEAQ (reference sequence). Trimming at V came to 5 bases and at J to 5 bases, leaving 7 bases not matched to a gene. This CDR3 region has 15 residues. CDR3 region: CASSPIGTSNNEQFF. CDR3 DNA: TGTGCCAGCAGCCCGATAGGGACTAGCAACAATGAGCAGTTCTTC. Complete variable domain (other parts from reference TRBV7-9 and TRBJ2-1): DTGVSQNPRHKITKRGQNVTFRCDPISEHNRLYWYRQTLGQGPEFLTYFQNEAQLEKSRLLSDRFSAERPKGSFSTLEIQRTEQGDSAMYLCASSPIGTSNNEQFFGPGTRLTVL.

The V and J genes are TRBV5-1 and TRBJ2-3; tentative D call: TRBD1 (6 bases). Germline values: CDR1 SGHRS, CDR2 YFSETQ. V gave up 3 bases and J gave up 2 bases, with 19 bases separating them. The CDR3 is 17 amino acids. In nucleotides, the CDR3 is TGCGCCAGCAGCTCTCTTACAATCAGGGGCCCCACAGATACGCAGTATTTT. Translating gives CASSSLTIRGPTDTQYF.

This chain joins TRBV30 and TRBJ1-2; D unclear. The CDR3 is made up of 14 amino acids. Trimming removed 0 bases at V and 4 bases at J, with 12 bases between. Germline-derived CDR1 and CDR2 are GTSNPN and SVGIG (reference sequence). CDR3 sequence: CAWSVRGGFYGYTF. CDR3 nucleotide sequence: TGTGCCTGGAGTGTACGAGGCGGCTTCTATGGCTACACCTTC.

The chain links TRBV30 to TRBJ2-1, with D perhaps matching TRBD2 (6 bases). CDR1 is GTSNPN and CDR2 is SVGIG in the germline V gene (reference sequence). Between the trimmed V and J ends, which lost 5 bases and 0 bases, there was a span of 11 bases. The CDR3 covers 14 residues. CDR3 coding DNA: TGTGCCTGGGGGGGGTTGAGCTCCTACAATGAGCAGTTCTTC. Protein: CAWGGLSSYNEQFF.

This chain connects TRBV5-4 to TRBJ2-7; 7 bases are a match to TRBD1. Germline CDR1 and CDR2: SGHNT and YYREEE (reference sequence). The CDR3 spans 15 residues. The V and J ends lost 4 bases and 2 bases, in that order; junction bases with no gene match: 9. The CDR3 here is CASSRPMGTAYEQYF. In nucleotides, the CDR3 is TGTGCCAGCAGCCGCCCCATGGGGACAGCCTACGAGCAGTACTTC.

The chain uses TRBV4-1 and TRBJ1-2; 9 nucleotides agree with TRBD1. CDR1 and CDR2 (germline): MGHRA, YSYEKL. V trimming: 1 base; J trimming: 8 bases; junction bases outside the gene matches: 8. The CDR3 is 15 amino acids. The CDR3 loop is CASSQAPGQGGGYTF. For the CDR3, the DNA is TGCGCCAGCAGCCAAGCCCCGGGACAGGGAGGCGGCTACACCTTC.

The chain couples TRBV6-1 to TRBJ2-3; 9 bases are shared with TRBD1. V was pared by 3 bases and J by 2 bases, with 3 bases of the junction left unmatched. Per the germline V gene, CDR1 is MNHNS and CDR2 is SASEGT. This CDR3 spans 15 amino acids. The CDR3 loop is CASSEDRGHTDTQYF. CDR3 nucleotide sequence: TGTGCCAGCAGTGAGGACAGGGGACACACAGATACGCAGTATTTT.

J is TRBJ1-4 and V is TRBV7-2; a weak D match, TRBD1 (5 bases). CDR1 and CDR2 from the germline V gene are SGHTA and FQGNSA. The CDR3 has 14 residues. V lost 5 bases and J lost 11, with 18 bases in between. CDR3 in DNA: TGTGCCAGCAGCCCCGAGGACACGGGAGGCAAACTGTTTTTT. Translation: CASSPEDTGGKLFF.

V gene TRBV7-2 combines with J gene TRBJ1-4, with D perhaps TRBD1 (6 bases). The germline V gene encodes CDR1 SGHTA and CDR2 FQGNSA. V was clipped by 6 bases and J by 6 bases, with 17 bases between them. The CDR3 length is 15 residues. For the CDR3, the DNA is TGTGCCAGCAGGCCCGCCGGGGGGCGCGATGAAAAACTGTTTTTT. Translation gives CASRPAGGRDEKLFF.

The gene calls are TRBV6-1 and TRBJ1-3; D may be TRBD1 (5 bases). The germline V and J ends were trimmed by 7 bases and 3 bases, with 10 bases remaining between them. Germline V lookup: CDR1 MNHNS, CDR2 SASEGT. The CDR3 contains 13 residues. CDR3 amino acids: CASMSGNGNTIYF. For the CDR3, the DNA is TGTGCCAGCATGTCAGGGAATGGAAACACCATATATTTT.

V and J are TRBV28 and TRBJ2-1; possibly TRBD2 for D (6 bases). Looked up from germline, CDR1 is MDHEN and CDR2 is SYDVKM. V lost 3 bases and J lost 4, with 10 bases in between. The CDR3 covers 14 residues. The CDR3 region is CASSFLARYNEQFF. The CDR3 DNA sequence: TGTGCCAGCAGTTTTCTAGCGCGGTACAATGAGCAGTTCTTC.

V is TRBV11-2 and J is TRBJ2-5, with D possibly being TRBD1 (6 bases). Germline lookup yields CDR1 SGHAT and CDR2 FQNNGV. The CDR3 consists of 16 residues. V was shortened by 4 bases and J by 1 base, with 16 bases between the two germline ends. CDR3 nucleotides: TGTGCCAGCAGCTCGACGCGTACAGGGTTCCAAGAGACCCAGTACTTC. Translation gives CASSSTRTGFQETQYF.

The genes are TRBV19 and TRBJ2-7; 12 bases align to TRBD2. V trimming: 4 bases; J trimming: 5 bases; junction bases outside the gene matches: 9. From germline, CDR1 is LNHDA and CDR2 SQIVND (reference sequence). The CDR3 is 16 amino acids. The CDR3 spells CASSTRTSGAPNEQYF. As DNA, the CDR3 is TGTGCCAGTAGTACGAGGACTAGCGGGGCACCTAACGAGCAGTACTTC.

J is TRBJ2-1 and V is TRBV6-5, with D possibly TRBD2 on 7 matching bases. V lost 2 bases, J lost 4 bases, and 12 bases lay in between. The CDR3 runs 15 residues. Looked up from germline, CDR1 is MNHEY and CDR2 is SVGAGI. The CDR3 region has the DNA TGTGCCAGCAGTTACGGGCGGGGGCCGTACAATGAGCAGTTCTTC. It translates to CASSYGRGPYNEQFF.

The V call is TRBV5-1, the J call TRBJ2-3; D is possibly TRBD1 (6 bases). With 4 bases removed from V and 4 bases from J, the gap between germline ends came to 28 bases. CDR3 length: 19 residues. From germline, CDR1 is SGHRS and CDR2 YFSETQ. CDR3 DNA sequence: TGCGCCAGCAGCCCGAGACCTTCCGAGTGGGGGCAACGTGCAGATACGCAGTATTTT. Protein: CASSPRPSEWGQRADTQYF.

The chain couples TRBV7-8 to TRBJ2-3, with D possibly being TRBD1 (6 bases). CDR1 SGHVS and CDR2 FQNEAQ come from the germline V gene. The CDR3 runs 17 residues. The V end was cut by 0 bases, the J end by 4 bases, with 17 bases between. CDR3 residues: CASSLAPGNRAADTQYF. CDR3 sequence (DNA): TGTGCCAGCAGCTTAGCCCCCGGCAACAGGGCCGCAGATACGCAGTATTTT.

This sequence joins TRBV19 and TRBJ1-5, with D hard to call. V lost 5 bases to trimming and J lost 9 bases, with 17 bases between them. This CDR3 is built from 14 residues. Germline loops: CDR1 LNHDA, CDR2 SQIVND (reference sequence). CDR3 loop: CASSYPDVTGPQHF. CDR3 bases: TGTGCCAGTAGTTACCCAGACGTGACTGGGCCCCAGCATTTT.

The chain couples TRBV10-2 to TRBJ2-5; TRBD2 agrees at 8 bases. CDR3 size: 18 residues. CDR1 is WSHSY and CDR2 is SAAADI in the germline V gene. V lost 6 bases to trimming and J lost 2 bases; unmatched junction nucleotides: 17. CDR3 residues: CASSRRGAAKISQETQYF. CDR3 in DNA: TGCGCCAGCAGCCGGCGGGGGGCGGCCAAAATTTCACAAGAGACCCAGTACTTC.

This chain uses TRBV14 with TRBJ1-2; 10 bases are a match to TRBD1. Germline CDR1 and CDR2: SGHDN and FVKESK. Trimming cost V 1 base and J 4 bases; bases outside gene matches: 6. The CDR3 sequence is 16 residues long. DNA of the CDR3: TGTGCCAGCAGCCAAGGTAGACAGGGGGCTGGCTATGGCTACACCTTC. As protein: CASSQGRQGAGYGYTF.

V usage is TRBV28 and J usage is TRBJ2-1, with TRBD2 as a possible D gene (5 bases). The V end lost 5 bases, the J end lost 15 bases, and 17 bases lay between the germline ends. The germline CDR1 and CDR2 sequences are MDHEN and SYDVKM. This CDR3 is 12 amino acids long. The CDR3 DNA is TGTGCCAGCAGTGACCCCGGGGAGCTGCGGTTCTTC. It yields the protein CASSDPGELRFF.

This clone was recorded only once. The CDR3 region is CASSLQPGAGVDTEAFF. CDR3 coding DNA: TGTGCCAGCTCCCTCCAACCAGGTGCGGGTGTGGATACTGAAGCTTTCTTT. The rearrangement joins TRBV18 to TRBJ1-1; no definite D call. The CDR3 runs to 17 residues. The germline V and J ends were trimmed by 6 bases and 5 bases, with 25 bases remaining between them. Germline lookup yields CDR1 KGHSH and CDR2 LQKENI.

The V gene is TRBV5-1, the J gene TRBJ1-3, with a tentative D call TRBD1 (6 bases). V lost 5 bases and J lost 0, with 12 bases in between. Germline lookup yields CDR1 SGHRS and CDR2 YFSETQ. The length of the CDR3 is 15 residues. CDR3: CASSPTGTSGNTIYF. The CDR3 nucleotides read TGCGCCAGCAGTCCCACAGGGACCTCTGGAAACACCATATATTTT.

This sequence joins TRBV13 and TRBJ2-5, with D hard to call. V lost 5 bases and J 10 bases, leaving 11 bases between the germline ends. The CDR3 runs to 11 residues. CDR1 PRHDT and CDR2 FYEKMQ come from the germline V gene (reference sequence). This CDR3 is CASSPQVIQYF. CDR3 bases: TGTGCCAGCAGCCCTCAGGTCATCCAGTACTTC.